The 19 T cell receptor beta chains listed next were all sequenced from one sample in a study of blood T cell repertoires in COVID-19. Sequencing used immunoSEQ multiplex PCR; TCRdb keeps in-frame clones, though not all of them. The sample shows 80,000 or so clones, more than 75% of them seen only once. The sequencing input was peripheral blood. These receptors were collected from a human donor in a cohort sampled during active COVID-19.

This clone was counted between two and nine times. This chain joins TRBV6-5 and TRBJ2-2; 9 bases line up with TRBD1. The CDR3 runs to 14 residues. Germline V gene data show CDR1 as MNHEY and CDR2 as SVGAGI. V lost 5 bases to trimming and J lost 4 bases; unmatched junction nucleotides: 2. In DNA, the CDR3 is TGTGCCAGCAGTCGGGACAGGGCCACCGGGGAGCTGTTTTTT. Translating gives CASSRDRATGELFF.

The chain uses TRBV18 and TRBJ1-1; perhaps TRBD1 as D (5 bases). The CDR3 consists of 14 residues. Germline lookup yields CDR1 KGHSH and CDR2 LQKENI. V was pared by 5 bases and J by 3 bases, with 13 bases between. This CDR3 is CASSTRGGDTEAFF. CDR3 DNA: TGTGCCAGCTCAACTCGAGGAGGGGACACTGAAGCTTTCTTT.

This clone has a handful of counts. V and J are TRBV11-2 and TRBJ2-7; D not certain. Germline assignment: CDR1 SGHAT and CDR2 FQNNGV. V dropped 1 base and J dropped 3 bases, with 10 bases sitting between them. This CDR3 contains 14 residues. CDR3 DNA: TGTGCCAGCAGCTTAGGGCAGGTCTACTACGAGCAGTACTTC. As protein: CASSLGQVYYEQYF.

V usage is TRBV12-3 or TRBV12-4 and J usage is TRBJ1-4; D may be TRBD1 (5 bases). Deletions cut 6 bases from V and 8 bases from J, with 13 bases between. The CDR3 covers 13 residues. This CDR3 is CASSRRQTEKLFF. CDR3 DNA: TGTGCCAGCAGCCGTCGACAGACGGAAAAACTGTTTTTT.

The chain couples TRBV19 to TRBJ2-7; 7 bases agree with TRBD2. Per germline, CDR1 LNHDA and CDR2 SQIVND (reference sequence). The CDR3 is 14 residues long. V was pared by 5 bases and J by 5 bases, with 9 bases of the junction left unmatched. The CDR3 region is CASSLLPGLDEQYF. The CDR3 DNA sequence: TGTGCCAGTAGTCTTTTGCCAGGACTAGACGAGCAGTACTTC.

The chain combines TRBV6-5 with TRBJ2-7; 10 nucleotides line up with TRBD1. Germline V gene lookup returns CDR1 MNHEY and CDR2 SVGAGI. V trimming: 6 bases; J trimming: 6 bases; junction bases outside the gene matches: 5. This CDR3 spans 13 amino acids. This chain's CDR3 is CASRRQGAPEQYF. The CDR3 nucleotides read TGTGCCAGCAGGCGACAGGGGGCCCCCGAGCAGTACTTC.

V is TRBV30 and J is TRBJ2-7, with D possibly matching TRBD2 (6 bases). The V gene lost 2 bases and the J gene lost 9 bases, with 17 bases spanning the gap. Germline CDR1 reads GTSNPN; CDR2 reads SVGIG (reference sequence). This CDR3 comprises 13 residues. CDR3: CAWSLWGPEGQYF. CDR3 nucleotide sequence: TGTGCCTGGAGTTTGTGGGGCCCGGAGGGGCAGTACTTC.

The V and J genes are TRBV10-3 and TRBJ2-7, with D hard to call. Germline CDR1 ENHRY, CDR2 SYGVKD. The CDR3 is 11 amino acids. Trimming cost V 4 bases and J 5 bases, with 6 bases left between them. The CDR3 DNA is TGTGCCATCAGTGTGGGCGACGAGCAGTACTTC. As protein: CAISVGDEQYF.

CDR3: CASSTSGTGHEKLFF. In DNA, the CDR3 is TGTGCCAGCAGTACTTCCGGGACAGGACATGAAAAACTGTTTTTT. The genes are TRBV27 and TRBJ1-4, with 8 bases lining up with TRBD1. The CDR3 consists of 15 residues. CDR1 and CDR2 (germline): MNHEY, SMNVEV (reference sequence). V lost 5 bases and J lost 6; bases outside the gene matches: 8.

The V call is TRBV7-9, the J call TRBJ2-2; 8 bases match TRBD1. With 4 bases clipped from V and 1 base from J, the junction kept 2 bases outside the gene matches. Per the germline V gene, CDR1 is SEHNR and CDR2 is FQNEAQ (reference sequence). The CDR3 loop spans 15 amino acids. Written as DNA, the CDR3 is TGTGCCAGCAGCTCTACAGGGGGGAACACCGGGGAGCTGTTTTTT. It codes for CASSSTGGNTGELFF.

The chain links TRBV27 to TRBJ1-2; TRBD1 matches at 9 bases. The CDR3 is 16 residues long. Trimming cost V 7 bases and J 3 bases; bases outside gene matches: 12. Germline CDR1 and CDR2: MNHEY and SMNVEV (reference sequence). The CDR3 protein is CASTTRPGTGYYGYTF. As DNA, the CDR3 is TGTGCCAGCACTACCCGACCCGGGACAGGGTACTATGGCTACACCTTC.

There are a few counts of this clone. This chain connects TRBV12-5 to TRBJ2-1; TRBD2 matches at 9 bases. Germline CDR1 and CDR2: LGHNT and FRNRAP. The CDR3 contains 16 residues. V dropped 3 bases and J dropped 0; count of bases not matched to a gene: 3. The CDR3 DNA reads TGTGCTAGTGGTTTTTATAGCGGGGGCTCCTACAATGAGCAGTTCTTC. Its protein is CASGFYSGGSYNEQFF.

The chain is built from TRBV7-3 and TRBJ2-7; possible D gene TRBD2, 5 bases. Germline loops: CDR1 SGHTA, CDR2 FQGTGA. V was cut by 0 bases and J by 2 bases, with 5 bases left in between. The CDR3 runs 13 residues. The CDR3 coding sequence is TGTGCCAGCAGCTTAACGGGAGCCTACGAGCAGTACTTC. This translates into CASSLTGAYEQYF.

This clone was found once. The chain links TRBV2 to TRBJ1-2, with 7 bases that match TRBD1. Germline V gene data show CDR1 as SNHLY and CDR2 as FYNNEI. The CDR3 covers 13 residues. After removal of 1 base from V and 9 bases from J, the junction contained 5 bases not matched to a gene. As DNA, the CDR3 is TGTGCCAGCAGTGAAGAACAGGGGAGTCGCTACACCTTC. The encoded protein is CASSEEQGSRYTF.

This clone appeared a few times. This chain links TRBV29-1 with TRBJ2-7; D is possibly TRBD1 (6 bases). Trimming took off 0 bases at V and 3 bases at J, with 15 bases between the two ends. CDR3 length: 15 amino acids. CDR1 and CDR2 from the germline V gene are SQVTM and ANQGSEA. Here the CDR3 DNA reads TGCAGCGTTGAAGAGCGCCGTGGACAGCACTACGAGCAGTACTTC. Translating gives CSVEERRGQHYEQYF.

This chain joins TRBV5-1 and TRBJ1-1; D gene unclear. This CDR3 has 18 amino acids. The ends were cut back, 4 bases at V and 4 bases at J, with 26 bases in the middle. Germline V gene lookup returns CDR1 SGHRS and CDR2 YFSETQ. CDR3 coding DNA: TGCGCCAGCAGCCTGGAGGTTTTTTTTGGGCAGGTGAGCACTGAAGCTTTCTTT. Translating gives CASSLEVFFGQVSTEAFF.

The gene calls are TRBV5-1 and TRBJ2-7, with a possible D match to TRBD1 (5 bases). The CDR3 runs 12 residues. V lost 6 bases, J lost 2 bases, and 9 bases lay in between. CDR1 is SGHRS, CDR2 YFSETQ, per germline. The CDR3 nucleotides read TGCGCCAGCAAGCTGGGGCCCTACGAGCAGTACTTC. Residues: CASKLGPYEQYF.

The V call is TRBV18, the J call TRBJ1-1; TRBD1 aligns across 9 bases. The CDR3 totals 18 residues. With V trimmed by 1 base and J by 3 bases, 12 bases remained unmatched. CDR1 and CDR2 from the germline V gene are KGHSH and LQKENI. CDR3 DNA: TGTGCCAGCTCACCACGAAACAGGGGGCTGAGGGGGGACACTGAAGCTTTCTTT. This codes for CASSPRNRGLRGDTEAFF.

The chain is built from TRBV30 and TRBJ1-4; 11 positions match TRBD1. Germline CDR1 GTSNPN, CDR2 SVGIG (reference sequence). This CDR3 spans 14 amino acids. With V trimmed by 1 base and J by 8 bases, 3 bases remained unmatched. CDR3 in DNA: TGTGCCTGGAGTGGGGGACAGGGGGGAGAAAAACTGTTTTTT. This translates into CAWSGGQGGEKLFF.